A single T cell receptor (beta chain) is shown here with its context. Antigen specificity is unknown. The germline gives CDR1 SNHLY, CDR2 FYNNEI. CDR3 size: 12 residues. The sample's treatment: oral pan-JAK inhibitor, 5-10 mg twice daily. Researchers picked out CD4+ and CD8+ T cells from PBMCs by sorting. RNA extraction was followed by reverse transcription into cDNA, which acted as the sequencing template. Sequencing was performed with immunoSEQ multiplex PCR; in TCRdb, only in-frame clones are kept and a portion is missing. The sample holds around 190,000 clones, around three fifths seen once. The data derive from a study of CD8+ T cells in alopecia areata. General study points: With patients, TCR sharing proved less clear than in mice, a difference possibly related to HLA. Many expanded lesional clones persisted during tofacitinib (in both scalp and blood).

This TCR came from a human donor with alopecia areata. The specimen was CD4+ T cells sorted from blood, collected at week 24, from a patient treated with tofacitinib. This chain connects TRBV2 to TRBJ2-1; TRBD1 matches 7 bases. DNA of the CDR3: TGTGCAGCGATAGGGGGCTTGCCTGAGCAGTTCTTC. It yields the protein CAAIGGLPEQFF.